This T cell receptor beta chain was found in a study of beta chain features in type 1 diabetes. Whole-study context: Examined across all samples were just under 110,000,000 sorted cells. Study-level results: The study found that naive, central memory and Treg TCRB repertoires appeared more similar in patients than in healthy donors. The study found moderately but significantly shorter TCRB CDR3s in all four CD4+ subsets of Type 1 diabetes patients.

Every isolated RNA sample was fully reverse transcribed, so sequencing captured expressed TCRB transcripts. Sequencing used immunoSEQ multiplex PCR; TCRdb keeps in-frame clones, though not all of them. Counted here are approximately 150,000 clones, 9% occurring once; the ten biggest clones make up roughly 0.75%. About this clone itself: Its cognate antigen is unknown.

After removal of 6 bases from V and 0 bases from J, the junction contained 5 bases not matched to a gene. Germline CDR1 is SGHTA and CDR2 is FQGNSA. CDR3 length: 15 amino acids. The chain carries TRBV7-2 and TRBJ2-3, with 8 bases aligning to TRBD2. The sample comprised central memory CD4+ T cells from blood. The TCR comes from a man aged 25-45 years with type 1 diabetes. The CDR3 bases are TGTGCCAGCAGAGAGGCTAGCGGGAGCACAGATACGCAGTATTTT. Its translation: CASREASGSTDTQYF. The entire variable domain, with the rest obtained from reference TRBV7-2 and TRBJ2-3, is as follows: GAGVSQSPSNKVTEKGKDVELRCDPISGHTALYWYRQSLGQGLEFLIYFQGNSAPDKSGLPSDRFSAERTGGSVSTLTIQRTQQEDSAVYLCASREASGSTDTQYFGPGTRLTVL.